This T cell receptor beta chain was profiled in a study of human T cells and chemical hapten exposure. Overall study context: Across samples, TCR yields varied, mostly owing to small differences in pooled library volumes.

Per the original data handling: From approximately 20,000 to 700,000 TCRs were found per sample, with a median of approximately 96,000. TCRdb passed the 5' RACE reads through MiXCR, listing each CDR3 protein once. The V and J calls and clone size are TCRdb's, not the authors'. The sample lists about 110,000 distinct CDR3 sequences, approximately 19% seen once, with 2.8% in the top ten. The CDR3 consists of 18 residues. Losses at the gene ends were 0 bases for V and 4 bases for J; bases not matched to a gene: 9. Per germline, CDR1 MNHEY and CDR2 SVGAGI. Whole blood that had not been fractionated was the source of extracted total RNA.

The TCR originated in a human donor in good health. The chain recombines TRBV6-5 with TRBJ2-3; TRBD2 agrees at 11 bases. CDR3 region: CASSYSGLAGGRADTQYF. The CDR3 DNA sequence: TGTGCCAGCAGTTACTCGGGTCTAGCGGGAGGTCGGGCAGATACGCAGTATTTT.